The clone carrying this T cell receptor beta chain was observed once. The CDR3 totals 14 residues. Trimming cost V 4 bases and J 5 bases, with 14 bases left between them. CDR1 and CDR2 (germline): SEHNR, FQNEAQ (reference sequence). This entry belongs to a study of technical replicates of blood from several donors. Only in-frame clones appear in the TCRdb table, and some are missing; sequencing was by immunoSEQ multiplex PCR. This sample has 70,000 to 85,000 clones, with just over 90% found just once. The sequence came from a human donor in good health. The gene calls are TRBV7-9 and TRBJ1-2; tentative D call: TRBD1 (5 bases). Specimen: T cells isolated from PBMCs. CDR3 protein: CASSSIREGYGYTF. CDR3 DNA sequence: TGTGCCAGCAGCTCCATTCGGGAGGGGTATGGCTACACCTTC.